The 19 T cell receptor beta chains listed next were all sequenced from one sample in a study of T cell changes during pregnancy in multiple sclerosis. TCRdb's table, derived via immunoSEQ multiplex PCR, lists solely in-frame clones and lacks some. The top ten clones hold about 0.42% of a sample with about 40,000 clones, approximately 92% of them seen once. The specimen was CD4+ T cells from peripheral blood mononuclear cells, collected in the third trimester of pregnancy. The receptors derive from a female donor with multiple sclerosis, enrolled in a pregnancy study.

This clone was picked up a small number of times. This rearrangement joins TRBV5-6 to TRBJ2-3, with 8 bases identical to TRBD2. Germline CDR1 and CDR2: SGHDT and YYEEEE. The CDR3 has 16 residues. V shed 3 bases, J shed 1 base, and the junction held 7 bases outside the gene matches. In nucleotides, the CDR3 is TGTGCCAGCAGCTCGCTAGCGGGTAGGGGCACAGATACGCAGTATTTT. It is translated as CASSSLAGRGTDTQYF.

V usage is TRBV27 and J usage is TRBJ2-1; D not resolved. This CDR3 contains 12 residues. In germline, CDR1 is MNHEY, CDR2 SMNVEV (reference sequence). V gave up 7 bases and J gave up 8 bases, with 12 bases separating them. The CDR3 DNA sequence: TGTGCCAGCACAACAACCGGGTATGAGCAGTTCTTC. Protein product: CASTTTGYEQFF.

The count of this clone is one. V and J are TRBV4-1 and TRBJ2-7; D is perhaps TRBD2 (6 bases). This CDR3 contains 16 residues. Trimming stripped 0 bases from V and 0 bases from J, with 12 bases between. Per the germline V gene, CDR1 is MGHRA and CDR2 is YSYEKL. The CDR3 region has the DNA TGCGCCAGCAGCCAAGATCCGGGCGGGGCCTCCTACGAGCAGTACTTC. Translating it yields CASSQDPGGASYEQYF.

The chain carries TRBV28 and TRBJ1-2; D perhaps matches TRBD1 (5 bases). Germline V gene lookup returns CDR1 MDHEN and CDR2 SYDVKM. The V gene lost 5 bases and the J gene lost 1 base, with 14 bases spanning the gap. The CDR3 runs to 15 residues. The CDR3, as DNA: TGTGCCAGCAGTCAGGGCGGGGCCCTTAACTATGGCTACACCTTC. It encodes CASSQGGALNYGYTF.

The rearrangement uses TRBV5-4 and TRBJ1-4; D is unresolved. Trimming cost V 0 bases and J 4 bases, with 10 bases left between them. The CDR3 is 15 amino acids. Per the germline V gene, CDR1 is SGHNT and CDR2 is YYREEE (reference sequence). The CDR3 region is CASSLALGGNEKLFF. The DNA of the CDR3 is TGTGCCAGCAGCTTGGCTCTAGGCGGTAATGAAAAACTGTTTTTT.

V gene TRBV5-5 combines with J gene TRBJ2-6; the match to TRBD2 covers 7 bases. V shed 4 bases, J shed 4 bases, and the junction held 5 bases outside the gene matches. This CDR3 is 15 amino acids long. Germline V gene data show CDR1 as SGHKS and CDR2 as YYEKEE (reference sequence). CDR3 loop: CASSRAGTGANVLTF. The DNA of the CDR3 is TGTGCCAGCAGCCGAGCGGGAACAGGGGCCAACGTCCTGACTTTC.

J is TRBJ2-7 and V is TRBV19; TRBD1 might be the D (7 bases). Trimming cost V 5 bases and J 5 bases, with 19 bases left between them. The CDR3 is made up of 15 amino acids. Germline-derived CDR1 and CDR2 are LNHDA and SQIVND (reference sequence). This chain's CDR3 is CASSARQGGRNEQYF. DNA for the CDR3: TGTGCCAGTAGTGCCCGACAGGGAGGCCGGAACGAGCAGTACTTC. The whole variable domain, remainder taken from reference TRBV19 and TRBJ2-7, is DGGITQSPKYLFRKEGQNVTLSCEQNLNHDAMYWYRQDPGQGLRLIYYSQIVNDFQKGDIAEGYSVSREKKESFPLTVTSAQKNPTAFYLCASSARQGGRNEQYFGPGTRLTVT.

This clone was observed once. V usage is TRBV2 and J usage is TRBJ1-2; D call uncertain. V was clipped by 9 bases and J by 6 bases, with 14 bases between them. This CDR3 comprises 12 residues. Germline V gene data show CDR1 as SNHLY and CDR2 as FYNNEI. The CDR3 region is CARGTGVDGYTF. CDR3 coding DNA: TGTGCCAGGGGAACGGGAGTGGATGGCTACACCTTC.

The chain joins TRBV7-2 to TRBJ2-1, with D perhaps matching TRBD2 (6 bases). This CDR3 spans 14 amino acids. The V end was cut by 2 bases, the J end by 4 bases, with 9 bases between. Per germline, CDR1 SGHTA and CDR2 FQGNSA. The CDR3 DNA follows: TGTGCCAGCAGCTTACTTGCGGGGTACAATGAGCAGTTCTTC. This encodes CASSLLAGYNEQFF.

There are a few counts of this clone. The chain has TRBV5-1 and TRBJ1-2; 9 bases map to TRBD1. J gave up 2 bases and V 4 bases, and 6 bases lay outside the gene matches. Germline CDR1 and CDR2: SGHRS and YFSETQ. The CDR3 runs to 15 residues. The CDR3 protein is CASSTRTGANYGYTF. The CDR3 DNA sequence: TGCGCCAGCAGCACCCGGACAGGGGCGAACTATGGCTACACCTTC.

The V gene is TRBV9, the J gene TRBJ2-1; TRBD2 aligns across 16 bases. After removal of 3 bases from V and 6 bases from J, the junction contained 12 bases not matched to a gene. Germline CDR1 reads SGDLS; CDR2 reads YYNGEE. The CDR3 has 19 amino acids. The CDR3 region has the DNA TGTGCCAGCAGCGCGCAAGCAGGGACTAGCGGGAGGGCCCTCAATGAGCAGTTCTTC. Amino acid sequence: CASSAQAGTSGRALNEQFF. The full variable domain, with the rest looked up from reference TRBV9 and TRBJ2-1, is DSGVTQTPKHLITATGQRVTLRCSPRSGDLSVYWYQQSLDQGLQFLIQYYNGEERAKGNILERFSAQQFPDLHSELNLSSLELGDSALYFCASSAQAGTSGRALNEQFFGPGTRLTVL.

The chain combines TRBV9 with TRBJ2-1, with TRBD1 matching over 7 bases. The V gene end was trimmed by 0 bases and the J gene end by 9 bases; junction bases not matched to a gene: 9. Germline V gene data show CDR1 as SGDLS and CDR2 as YYNGEE. The CDR3 extends over 15 amino acids. DNA for the CDR3: TGTGCCAGCAGCGTAGAGGGGACAGATGGGGGTGAGCAGTTCTTC. Amino acid sequence: CASSVEGTDGGEQFF. Full variable domain (remainder filled in from reference TRBV9 and TRBJ2-1): DSGVTQTPKHLITATGQRVTLRCSPRSGDLSVYWYQQSLDQGLQFLIQYYNGEERAKGNILERFSAQQFPDLHSELNLSSLELGDSALYFCASSVEGTDGGEQFFGPGTRLTVL.

The chain employs TRBV14 and TRBJ2-1; D is possibly TRBD2 (6 bases). CDR1 is SGHDN and CDR2 is FVKESK in the germline V gene. The CDR3 is 11 amino acids. Trimming left V 4 bases short and J 14 bases short, with 12 bases between. CDR3 nucleotide sequence: TGTGCCAGCAGCCGCGGGACCCGGGAGTTCTTC. Amino acid sequence: CASSRGTREFF.

This clone was counted only a few times. The rearrangement joins TRBV18 to TRBJ2-5; TRBD2 matches 8 bases. This CDR3 is built from 15 residues. V lost 3 bases to trimming and J lost 5 bases; unmatched junction nucleotides: 8. Per germline, CDR1 KGHSH and CDR2 LQKENI. The CDR3 region is CASSPVSGGVETQYF. In DNA, the CDR3 is TGTGCCAGCTCACCGGTGTCGGGAGGGGTGGAGACCCAGTACTTC.

The rearrangement links TRBV5-1 to TRBJ2-7, with D perhaps matching TRBD1 (5 bases). The CDR3 is 12 amino acids. V was trimmed by 2 bases and J by 10 bases, leaving 13 bases between them. CDR1 SGHRS and CDR2 YFSETQ come from the germline V gene. The CDR3 DNA reads TGCGCCAGCAGCTTAAGGGGTGATTCCCAGTACTTC. This encodes CASSLRGDSQYF.

This chain uses TRBV5-1 with TRBJ2-5, with TRBD2 matching over 7 bases. The CDR3 consists of 15 residues. Looked up from germline, CDR1 is SGHRS and CDR2 is YFSETQ. The V segment lost 0 bases and the J segment 4 bases; nucleotides outside the gene matches: 6. CDR3 loop: CASSLAEWGGETQYF. CDR3 DNA: TGCGCCAGCAGCTTGGCAGAATGGGGGGGAGAGACCCAGTACTTC.

The chain links TRBV15 to TRBJ2-1; no firm D call. Looked up from germline, CDR1 is LNHNV and CDR2 is YYDKDF (reference sequence). V was shortened by 0 bases and J by 2 bases, with 5 bases between the two germline ends. CDR3 length equals 14 residues. CDR3 amino acids: CATSRESAYNEQFF. Here the CDR3 DNA reads TGTGCCACCAGCAGAGAGTCGGCCTACAATGAGCAGTTCTTC.

The rearrangement joins TRBV27 to TRBJ1-4; the match to TRBD1 covers 9 bases. Per germline, CDR1 MNHEY and CDR2 SMNVEV (reference sequence). CDR3 length: 14 residues. Unmatched junction bases numbered 6, after V lost 6 bases and J lost 7 bases. The CDR3 DNA follows: TGTGCCAGCAGCCTACAGGGGGCAGGTGAAAAACTGTTTTTT. Its translation: CASSLQGAGEKLFF.

A remark on this clone: A read error may produce the germline difference seen at one junction end. The rearrangement uses TRBV2 and TRBJ2-1; a weak D match, TRBD2 (5 bases). The CDR3 extends over 13 amino acids. Germline-derived CDR1 and CDR2 are SNHLY and FYNNEI. The CDR3 region is CARSRGQYNEQFF. For the CDR3, the DNA is TGTGCCCGCAGTCGCGGGCAGTACAATGAGCAGTTCTTC. Supplemented by reference TRBV2 and TRBJ2-1, the full variable domain reads EPEVTQTPSHQVTQMGQEVILRCVPISNHLYFYWYRQILGQKVEFLVSFYNNEISEKSEIFDDQFSVERPDGSNFTLKIRSTKLEDSAMYFCARSRGQYNEQFFGPGTRLTVL.